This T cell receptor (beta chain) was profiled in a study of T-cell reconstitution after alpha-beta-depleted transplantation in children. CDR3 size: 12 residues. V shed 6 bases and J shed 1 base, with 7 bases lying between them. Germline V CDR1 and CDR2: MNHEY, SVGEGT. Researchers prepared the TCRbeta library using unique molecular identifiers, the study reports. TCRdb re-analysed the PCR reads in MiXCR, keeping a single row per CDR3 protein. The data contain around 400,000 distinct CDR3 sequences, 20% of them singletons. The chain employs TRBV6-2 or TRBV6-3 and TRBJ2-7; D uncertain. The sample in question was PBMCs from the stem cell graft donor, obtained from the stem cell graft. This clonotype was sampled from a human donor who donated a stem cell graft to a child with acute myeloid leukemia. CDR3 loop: CASRVPSYEQYF. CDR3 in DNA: TGTGCCAGCAGGGTACCTTCCTACGAGCAGTACTTC.